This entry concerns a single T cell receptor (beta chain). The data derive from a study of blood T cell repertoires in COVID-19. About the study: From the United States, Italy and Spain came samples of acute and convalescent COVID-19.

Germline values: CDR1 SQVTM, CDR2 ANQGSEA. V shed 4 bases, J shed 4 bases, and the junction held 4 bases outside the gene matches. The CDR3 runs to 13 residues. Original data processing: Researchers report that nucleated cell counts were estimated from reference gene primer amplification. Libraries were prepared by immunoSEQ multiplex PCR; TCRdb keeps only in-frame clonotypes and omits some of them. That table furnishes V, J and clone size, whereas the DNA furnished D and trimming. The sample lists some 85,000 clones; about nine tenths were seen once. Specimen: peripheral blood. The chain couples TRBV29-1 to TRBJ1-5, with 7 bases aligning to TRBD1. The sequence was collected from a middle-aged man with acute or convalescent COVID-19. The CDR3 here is CSVAAGGNQPQHF. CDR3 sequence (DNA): TGCAGCGTTGCGGCAGGGGGGAATCAGCCCCAGCATTTT. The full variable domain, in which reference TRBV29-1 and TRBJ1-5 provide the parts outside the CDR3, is SAVISQKPSRDICQRGTSLTIQCQVDSQVTMMFWYRQQPGQSLTLIATANQGSEATYESGFVIDKFPISRPNLTFSTLTVSNMSPEDSSIYLCSVAAGGNQPQHFGDGTRLSIL.